Following are 28 T cell receptor beta chains from one sample sequenced in a study of cytomegalovirus exposure and HLA in healthy donors. PCR amplification relied on 60 Vbeta primers (plus 13 Jbeta primers). Measured with immunoSEQ multiplex PCR; TCRdb has only the in-frame clones, and not every one. Among fewer than 85,000 clones listed, around 65% were seen once. The sequenced material came from PBMCs. The origin of the receptors is a man aged 60 to 75 in good health and CMV-seropositive.

This clone was seen a few times. The chain links TRBV6-1 to TRBJ1-6; TRBD1 agrees at 7 bases. CDR1 MNHNS and CDR2 SASEGT come from the germline V gene. CDR3 size: 10 residues. With V trimmed by 11 bases and J by 17 bases, 9 bases remained unmatched. The CDR3: CAARDSRFHF. The CDR3, as DNA: TGTGCCGCAAGGGACAGTCGGTTCCACTTT.

CDR3 sequence (DNA): TGTGCCAGTAGTGCTCGACAGAATCAGCCCCAGCATTTT. It translates to CASSARQNQPQHF. The rearrangement uses TRBV19 and TRBJ1-5, with TRBD1 as a possible D gene (5 bases). The V gene's germline CDR1 is LNHDA and CDR2 SQIVND (reference sequence). The V end lost 5 bases, the J end lost 4 bases, and 9 bases lay between the germline ends. The length of the CDR3 is 13 residues.

The chain uses TRBV28 and TRBJ2-6, with D perhaps matching TRBD2 (7 bases). V was trimmed by 5 bases and J by 0 bases, leaving 17 bases between them. The CDR3 runs 18 residues. Germline CDR1 and CDR2: MDHEN and SYDVKM. CDR3 sequence reads: CASSLGGAWGSGANVLTF. For the CDR3, the DNA is TGTGCCAGCAGTCTGGGGGGGGCTTGGGGCTCTGGGGCCAACGTCCTGACTTTC.

The rearrangement joins TRBV9 to TRBJ1-1; no firm D call. The germline CDR1 and CDR2 sequences are SGDLS and YYNGEE. Trimming cost V 4 bases and J 0 bases, with 4 bases left between them. The CDR3 covers 12 residues. The CDR3 DNA reads TGTGCCAGCAGCCCATTGAACACTGAAGCTTTCTTT. Its protein is CASSPLNTEAFF.

The CDR3 is CASGQGSQETQYF. CDR3 in DNA: TGTGCCAGCGGCCAGGGCAGTCAAGAGACCCAGTACTTC. V is TRBV7-2 and J is TRBJ2-5; D might be TRBD1 (5 bases). This CDR3 is built from 13 residues. V lost 8 bases and J 2 bases, leaving 12 bases between the germline ends. Germline assignment: CDR1 SGHTA and CDR2 FQGNSA.

The chain combines TRBV28 with TRBJ2-2; TRBD1 matches 7 bases. V gave up 7 bases and J gave up 6 bases; unmatched junction bases: 5. The CDR3 consists of 13 residues. Germline V gene data show CDR1 as MDHEN and CDR2 as SYDVKM. CDR3 protein: CASTMTGPGELFF. The CDR3 nucleotides read TGTGCCAGCACCATGACAGGGCCCGGGGAGCTGTTTTTT.

The chain has TRBV11-3 and TRBJ1-1; D not certain. The CDR3 spans 13 residues. CDR1 is SGHNT and CDR2 is YENEEA in the germline V gene. Trimming took 6 bases from V and 1 from J, leaving 9 bases between them. CDR3 DNA: TGTGCCAGCAGTTTTACAGAGAACACTGAAGCTTTCTTT. Translated: CASSFTENTEAFF.

This clone has a handful of counts. The chain joins TRBV9 to TRBJ2-1, with D perhaps TRBD2 (6 bases). Germline assignment: CDR1 SGDLS and CDR2 YYNGEE. The CDR3 totals 12 residues. V lost 3 bases and J lost 14, with 15 bases in between. The CDR3 DNA follows: TGTGCCAGCAGCGCGACCGGGACGGGGGAGTTCTTC. As protein: CASSATGTGEFF.

This clone was counted a few times. The J gene is TRBJ2-1, the V gene TRBV18, with 13 bases lining up with TRBD2. Per the germline V gene, CDR1 is KGHSH and CDR2 is LQKENI. Trimming at V came to 3 bases and at J to 8 bases, leaving 10 bases not matched to a gene. The CDR3 sequence is 17 residues long. The CDR3 protein is CASSPRTSGGWGDEQFF. The CDR3, as DNA: TGTGCCAGCTCACCCCGGACTAGCGGGGGCTGGGGGGATGAGCAGTTCTTC.

This chain connects TRBV11-2 to TRBJ1-6; D unclear. CDR3 length: 13 residues. V gave up 1 base and J gave up 6 bases, with 4 bases separating them. CDR1 and CDR2 (germline): SGHAT, FQNNGV. The CDR3 nucleotides are TGTGCCAGCAGCTTAGGACTTAATTCACCCCTCCACTTT. It codes for CASSLGLNSPLHF.

On this clone: One end of the junction fails to match germline, which may point to a read error. The V and J genes are TRBV7-9 and TRBJ2-5, with D unclear. Germline CDR1 SEHNR, CDR2 FQNEAQ (reference sequence). The CDR3 runs 12 residues. For the CDR3, the DNA is TGTTCCAGCAGCTTAGGTGAGGAGACCCAGTACTTC. This codes for CSSSLGEETQYF.

The V call is TRBV2, the J call TRBJ2-7, with no clear D. V lost 6 bases and J 2 bases, leaving 11 bases between the germline ends. The germline V gene encodes CDR1 SNHLY and CDR2 FYNNEI. There are 13 residues in the CDR3. CDR3 region: CASRLGSPYEQYF. CDR3 sequence (DNA): TGTGCCAGCAGACTTGGTTCCCCCTACGAGCAGTACTTC. Full variable domain (outside the CDR3, taken from reference TRBV2 and TRBJ2-7): EPEVTQTPSHQVTQMGQEVILRCVPISNHLYFYWYRQILGQKVEFLVSFYNNEISEKSEIFDDQFSVERPDGSNFTLKIRSTKLEDSAMYFCASRLGSPYEQYFGPGTRLTVT.

In this sample, this clone turned up once. The chain employs TRBV30 and TRBJ1-1; D might be TRBD1 (6 bases). Trimming shortened V by 4 bases and J by 0 bases, and 9 bases separated the two germline ends. CDR1 is GTSNPN and CDR2 is SVGIG in the germline V gene (reference sequence). The CDR3 spans 13 residues. The CDR3 coding sequence is TGTGCCTGGATTCACAGGGTGAACACTGAAGCTTTCTTT. Protein: CAWIHRVNTEAFF.

The rearrangement uses TRBV5-6 and TRBJ1-6; D remains ambiguous. The CDR3 spans 15 residues. V shed 3 bases and J shed 2 bases, with 9 bases lying between them. Germline V gene data show CDR1 as SGHDT and CDR2 as YYEEEE. The CDR3 DNA sequence: TGTGCCAGCAGCTCTAGGGAGACCTATAATTCACCCCTCCACTTT. It translates to CASSSRETYNSPLHF. Drawing the rest from reference TRBV5-6 and TRBJ1-6, the complete variable domain is DAGVTQSPTHLIKTRGQQVTLRCSPKSGHDTVSWYQQALGQGPQFIFQYYEEEERQRGNFPDRFSGHQFPNYSSELNVNALLLGDSALYLCASSSRETYNSPLHFGNGTRLTVT.

This clone was counted only a few times. The V gene is TRBV7-9, the J gene TRBJ2-7; TRBD1 aligns across 7 bases. The V gene end was trimmed by 6 bases and the J gene end by 3 bases; junction bases not matched to a gene: 5. The CDR3 sequence is 13 residues long. Germline V gene lookup returns CDR1 SEHNR and CDR2 FQNEAQ (reference sequence). CDR3 protein: CASRGDSVYEQYF. DNA for the CDR3: TGTGCCAGCAGGGGGGACAGTGTCTACGAGCAGTACTTC.

This clone was seen only a few times. The chain carries TRBV7-6 and TRBJ2-3; 12 nucleotides align to TRBD2. The germline V gene has CDR1 SGHVS and CDR2 FNYEAQ. J was trimmed by 5 bases and V by 5 bases; bases with no gene match: 11. CDR3 length equals 17 residues. In nucleotides, the CDR3 is TGTGCCAGCAGCCAAAGGACTAGCGGGGAGCACAGAGATACGCAGTATTTT. Translated, it gives CASSQRTSGEHRDTQYF.

This chain uses TRBV7-8 with TRBJ2-7; D gene ambiguous. The CDR3 spans 13 residues. Trimming stripped 5 bases from V and 4 bases from J, with 12 bases between. Germline V gives CDR1 SGHVS, CDR2 FQNEAQ. The CDR3 region is CASSIRHNYEQYF. The CDR3 nucleotides are TGTGCCAGCAGCATCAGACACAATTACGAGCAGTACTTC.

The chain has TRBV18 and TRBJ1-2, with D possibly being TRBD1 (6 bases). This CDR3 spans 15 amino acids. Germline V gene data show CDR1 as KGHSH and CDR2 as LQKENI. Trimming took 3 bases from V and 0 from J, leaving 11 bases between them. In DNA form, the CDR3 reads TGTGCCAGCTCACCCACAGGGTTAGCTAACTATGGCTACACCTTC. This sequence encodes CASSPTGLANYGYTF.

CDR3 nucleotide sequence: TGTGCCAGCAGCACGGGACAGGGGAGCACTGAAGCTTTCTTT. Its translation is CASSTGQGSTEAFF. V gene TRBV11-2 combines with J gene TRBJ1-1; 10 bases map to TRBD1. V shed 5 bases and J 4 bases; nucleotides not matched to a gene: 4. This CDR3 region has 14 residues. Germline CDR1 reads SGHAT; CDR2 reads FQNNGV.

V is TRBV6-1 and J is TRBJ1-5, with TRBD1 as a possible D gene (5 bases). The CDR3 has 14 amino acids. The V gene lost 5 bases and the J gene lost 0 bases, with 8 bases spanning the gap. CDR1 MNHNS and CDR2 SASEGT come from the germline V gene. This CDR3 is CASSLQDSNQPQHF. The CDR3 coding sequence is TGTGCCAGCAGTCTACAGGATAGCAATCAGCCCCAGCATTTT.

The chain uses TRBV5-1 and TRBJ1-6; 7 bases are a match to TRBD1. Germline-derived CDR1 and CDR2 are SGHRS and YFSETQ. With 4 bases clipped from V and 7 bases from J, the junction kept 5 bases outside the gene matches. The CDR3 runs 14 residues. The CDR3 is CASSDPGQNSPLHF. CDR3 nucleotide sequence: TGCGCCAGCAGCGATCCGGGACAGAATTCACCCCTCCACTTT.

V is TRBV7-9 and J is TRBJ1-1, with TRBD1 identical over 10 bases. The junction had 9 bases not matched to a gene; V was cut back by 5 bases and J by 6 bases. The CDR3 is 15 amino acids. Germline assignment: CDR1 SEHNR and CDR2 FQNEAQ (reference sequence). The CDR3 DNA reads TGTGCCAGCAGCAGCTTAAGTGGGACAGGGGCTGAAGCTTTCTTT. It codes for CASSSLSGTGAEAFF. Full variable domain (rest looked up from reference TRBV7-9 and TRBJ1-1): DTGVSQNPRHKITKRGQNVTFRCDPISEHNRLYWYRQTLGQGPEFLTYFQNEAQLEKSRLLSDRFSAERPKGSFSTLEIQRTEQGDSAMYLCASSSLSGTGAEAFFGQGTRLTVV.

V is TRBV4-2 and J is TRBJ1-2, with D possibly TRBD1 on 6 matching bases. The CDR3 length is 14 residues. Germline-derived CDR1 and CDR2 are LGHNA and YNFKEQ. V was clipped by 0 bases and J by 6 bases, with 11 bases between them. The CDR3 spells CASSQDGAGDGYTF. The DNA for the CDR3 is TGTGCCAGCAGCCAAGATGGCGCAGGGGATGGCTACACCTTC.

The table lists this clone with a few counts. The genes are TRBV6-1 and TRBJ1-3; tentative D call: TRBD1 (6 bases). The CDR3 covers 17 residues. V was pared by 3 bases and J by 1 base, with 16 bases between. Germline CDR1 is MNHNS and CDR2 is SASEGT. Here the CDR3 reads CASSEFVTTGSGNTIYF. The DNA for the CDR3 is TGTGCCAGCAGTGAGTTTGTAACCACAGGGTCTGGAAACACCATATATTTT.

The V call is TRBV5-1, the J call TRBJ2-7; 7 positions agree with TRBD2. Germline-derived CDR1 and CDR2 are SGHRS and YFSETQ. Losses at the gene ends were 7 bases for V and 2 bases for J; bases not matched to a gene: 12. CDR3 length equals 15 residues. This CDR3 is CASGSYWGGAYEQYF. In DNA form, the CDR3 reads TGCGCCAGCGGCTCCTACTGGGGAGGGGCCTACGAGCAGTACTTC.

The chain uses TRBV6-6 and TRBJ2-7; 7 nucleotides line up with TRBD2. The CDR3 consists of 13 residues. V lost 10 bases to trimming and J lost 1 base; unmatched junction nucleotides: 7. Germline CDR1 and CDR2: MNHNY and SVGAGI (reference sequence). CDR3 in amino acids: CATTPSGSYEQYF. Here the CDR3 DNA reads TGTGCCACCACCCCTAGCGGTTCCTACGAGCAGTACTTC.

The gene calls are TRBV2 and TRBJ2-3; TRBD1 is a possible D gene (6 bases). CDR3 length: 15 residues. Germline values: CDR1 SNHLY, CDR2 FYNNEI. The V end was cut by 5 bases, the J end by 0 bases, with 12 bases between. CDR3 sequence (DNA): TGTGCCAGCAGTCAACAGGGAACTAGCACAGATACGCAGTATTTT. Translated, it gives CASSQQGTSTDTQYF.

The V gene is TRBV27, the J gene TRBJ2-1; weak D call: TRBD2 (6 bases). Germline CDR1 MNHEY, CDR2 SMNVEV (reference sequence). Trimming removed 1 base from V and 7 bases from J, with 17 bases in between. This CDR3 has 16 amino acids. In DNA form, the CDR3 reads TGTGCCAGCAGTTTATTTCTCGGGGCGGGAAAGAATGAGCAGTTCTTC. Protein sequence: CASSLFLGAGKNEQFF.